This TCR beta chain was recovered during a study of graft-versus-host responses after intestinal transplantation. Regarding the study as a whole: Ileal or blood samples showed some GvH clones first, and such clones were also found in recipient marrow.

The table lists this clone with a count of one. This CDR3 is built from 14 residues. V dropped 6 bases and J dropped 1 base, with 12 bases sitting between them. Germline V CDR1 and CDR2: SGHVS, FQNEAQ. This table comes from immunoSEQ multiplex PCR, and its TCRdb copy is limited to in-frame clones, with some not included. The repertoire has 11,000 to 15,000 clones, roughly a third of them found once; the top ten carry roughly 2%. The researchers put 200,000 CFSE-labeled responder cells into plates with 200,000 irradiated, violet-dye-labeled stimulator cells. The chain has TRBV7-8 and TRBJ1-1; D is unresolved. Sample: alloreactive CD8+ T cells from a mixed lymphocyte reaction culture, taken before intestinal transplant. Indicated subset: CFSE-low proliferating T cells sorted from approximately 6-day pre-transplant mixed lymphocyte reaction (GvH or HvG direction). The sequence was obtained from a human patient who received an intestinal transplant. CDR3 sequence reads: CASSRHTRNTEAFF. CDR3 DNA sequence: TGTGCCAGCAGTCGACACACGCGGAACACTGAAGCTTTCTTT. The full variable domain, with the rest looked up from reference TRBV7-8 and TRBJ1-1, is GAGVSQSPRYKVAKRGQDVALRCDPISGHVSLFWYQQALGQGPEFLTYFQNEAQLDKSGLPSDRFFAERPEGSVSTLKIQRTQQEDSAVYLCASSRHTRNTEAFFGQGTRLTVV.